Detailed here is one T cell receptor (beta chain). Its antigen is unknown. Terminally differentiated effector memory CD45RA+ cells were excluded by CCR7 positive selection of CD45RO-negative cells. Within Nashville, Tennessee resided all donors, each a Caucasian adult. In germline, CDR1 is LNHDA, CDR2 SQIVND (reference sequence). CDR3 length: 15 amino acids. V shed 6 bases and J shed 0 bases, with 12 bases lying between them. This record belongs to a study of shared clonotypes between healthy human individuals. Clones were read by immunoSEQ multiplex PCR, and TCRdb kept only the in-frame ones, dropping some. The repertoire holds about 2 million clones, with about 95% as singletons. Study-level points and caveats: Sampling covered blood only; tissue repertoires likely differ.

This receptor was taken from a man between 18 and 29 years old in good health. The V and J genes are TRBV19 and TRBJ1-5; D gene uncertain. Sequencing input: naive CD8+ T cells sorted from blood. The CDR3 nucleotides read TGTGCCAGTAGGTCGGCAGATTATAGCAATCAGCCCCAGCATTTT. Translation gives CASRSADYSNQPQHF.